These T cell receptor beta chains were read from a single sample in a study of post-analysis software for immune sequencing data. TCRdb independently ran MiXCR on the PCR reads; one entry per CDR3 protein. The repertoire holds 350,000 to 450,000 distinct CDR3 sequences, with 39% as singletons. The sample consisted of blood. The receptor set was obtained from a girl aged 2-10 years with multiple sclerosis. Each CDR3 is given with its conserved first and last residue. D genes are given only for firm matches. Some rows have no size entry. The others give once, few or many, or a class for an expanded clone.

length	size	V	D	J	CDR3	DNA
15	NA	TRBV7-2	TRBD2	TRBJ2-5	CASSVSGRGQETQYF	TGTGCCAGCAGCGTTAGCGGGAGGGGCCAAGAGACCCAGTACTTC
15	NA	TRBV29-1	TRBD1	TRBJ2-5	CSVGTGNDYPKTQYF	TGCAGCGTGGGGACAGGGAATGACTACCCCAAGACCCAGTACTTC
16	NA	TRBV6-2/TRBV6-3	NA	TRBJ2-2	CASSFHPGPHTGELFF	TGTGCCAGCAGTTTCCACCCGGGACCCCACACCGGGGAGCTGTTTTTT
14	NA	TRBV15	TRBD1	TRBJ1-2	CATCREGGGYGYTF	TGTGCCACCTGCAGAGAAGGGGGCGGCTATGGCTACACCTTC
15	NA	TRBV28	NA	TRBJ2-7	CASTKAGRLSYEQYF	TGTGCCAGCACCAAGGCGGGACGGCTCTCCTACGAGCAGTACTTC
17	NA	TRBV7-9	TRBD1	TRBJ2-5	CASTSPAVRDSQETQYF	TGTGCCAGCACCTCCCCCGCTGTGAGGGACAGCCAAGAGACCCAGTACTTC
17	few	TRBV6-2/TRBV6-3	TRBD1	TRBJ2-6	CASRLTAGGSGANVLTF	TGTGCCAGCAGACTAACCGCAGGGGGCTCTGGGGCCAACGTCCTGACTTTC
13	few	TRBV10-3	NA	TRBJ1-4	CAIRRTSHEKLFF	TGTGCCATAAGGCGTACAAGCCATGAAAAACTGTTTTTT
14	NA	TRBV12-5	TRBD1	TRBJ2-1	CASGLTGTYNEQFF	TGTGCTAGTGGGCTGACAGGGACCTACAATGAGCAGTTCTTC
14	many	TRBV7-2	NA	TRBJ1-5	CASSPREKVQPQHF	TGTGCCAGCAGCCCCCGGGAGAAGGTTCAGCCCCAGCATTTT
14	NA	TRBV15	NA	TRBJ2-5	CATSRRQGIGTQYF	TGTGCCACCAGCAGAAGGCAGGGAATTGGGACCCAGTACTTC
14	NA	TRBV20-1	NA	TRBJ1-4	CSARDRGTNEKLFF	TGCAGTGCTAGAGACAGGGGAACTAATGAAAAACTGTTTTTT
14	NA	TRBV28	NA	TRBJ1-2	CASCLPGQFYGYTF	TGTGCCAGCTGCCTACCCGGGCAATTCTACGGCTACACCTTC
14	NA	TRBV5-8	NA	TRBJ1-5	CASSPNEVNQPQHF	TGTGCCAGCAGCCCCAACGAGGTAAATCAGCCCCAGCATTTT
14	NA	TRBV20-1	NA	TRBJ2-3	CSATRDGRTDTQYF	TGCAGTGCTACACGGGACGGACGCACAGATACGCAGTATTTT
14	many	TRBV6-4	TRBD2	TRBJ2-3	CASSEERGADTQYF	TGTGCCAGCAGCGAGGAGCGGGGGGCAGATACGCAGTATTTT
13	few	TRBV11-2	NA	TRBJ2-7	CASSFGVDYEQYF	TGTGCCAGCAGCTTTGGGGTCGACTACGAGCAGTACTTC
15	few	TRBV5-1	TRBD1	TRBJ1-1	CASSLARTGYTEAFF	TGCGCCAGCAGCTTGGCCAGGACAGGGTACACTGAAGCTTTCTTT
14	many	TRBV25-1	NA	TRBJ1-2	CASSAIRQTYGYTF	TGTGCCAGCAGTGCCATAAGACAGACCTATGGCTACACCTTC
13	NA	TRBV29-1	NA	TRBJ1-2	CSVGRGVSYGYTF	TGCAGCGTCGGGCGGGGGGTATCCTATGGCTACACCTTC
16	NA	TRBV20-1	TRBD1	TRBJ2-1	CSARRMRTGDYNEQFF	TGCAGTGCTAGAAGGATGCGGACAGGGGACTACAATGAGCAGTTCTTC
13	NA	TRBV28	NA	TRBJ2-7	CASRAVNPYEQYF	TGTGCCAGCAGAGCAGTGAATCCCTACGAGCAGTACTTC
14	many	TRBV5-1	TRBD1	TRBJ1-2	CASSPGQGNYGYTF	TGCGCCAGCAGCCCTGGACAGGGCAACTATGGCTACACCTTC
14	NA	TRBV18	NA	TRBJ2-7	CASSAYRVWDEQYF	TGTGCCAGCTCAGCCTACAGGGTATGGGACGAGCAGTACTTC
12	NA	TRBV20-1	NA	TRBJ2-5	CSARTAWETQYF	TGCAGTGCTAGGACTGCATGGGAGACCCAGTACTTC
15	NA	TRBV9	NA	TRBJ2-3	CASSVVGGGTDTQYF	TGTGCCAGCAGCGTAGTGGGCGGTGGCACAGATACGCAGTATTTT
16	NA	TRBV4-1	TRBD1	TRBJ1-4	CASTIQGAATNEKLFF	TGCGCCAGCACTATACAGGGGGCGGCAACTAATGAAAAACTGTTTTTT
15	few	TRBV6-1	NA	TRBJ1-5	CASRWTADSNQPQHF	TGTGCCAGCAGGTGGACAGCGGATAGCAATCAGCCCCAGCATTTT
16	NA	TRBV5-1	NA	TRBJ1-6	CASRVDRANYNSPLHF	TGCGCCAGCCGGGTGGACAGAGCTAACTATAATTCACCCCTCCACTTT
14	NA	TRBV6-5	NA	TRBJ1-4	CASSGTPRVEKLFF	TGTGCCAGCAGTGGGACCCCGAGGGTGGAAAAACTGTTTTTT
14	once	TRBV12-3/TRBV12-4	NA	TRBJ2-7	CASSSYSGGYEQYF	TGTGCCAGCAGTTCCTACTCGGGCGGCTACGAGCAGTACTTC
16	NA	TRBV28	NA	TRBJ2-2	CASSLTQPSGTGELFF	TGTGCCAGCAGTCTCACACAGCCCTCAGGGACCGGGGAGCTGTTTTTT
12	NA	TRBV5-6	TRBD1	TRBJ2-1	CASSLQGYEQFF	TGTGCCAGCAGCTTACAGGGGTATGAGCAGTTCTTC
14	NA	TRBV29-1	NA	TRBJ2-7	CSVEEKFTGTEQYF	TGCAGCGTTGAAGAGAAGTTCACGGGTACCGAGCAGTACTTC
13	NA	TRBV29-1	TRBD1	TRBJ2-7	CSVEEDRGNEQYF	TGCAGCGTTGAAGAGGACAGGGGCAACGAGCAGTACTTC
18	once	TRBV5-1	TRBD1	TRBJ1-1	CASSSAPDRGIRNTEAFF	TGCGCCAGCAGCTCCGCCCCAGACAGGGGGATCAGGAACACTGAAGCTTTCTTT
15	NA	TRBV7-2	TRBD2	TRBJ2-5	CASSLAIAGRETQYF	TGTGCCAGCAGCTTGGCGATAGCGGGTAGGGAGACCCAGTACTTC
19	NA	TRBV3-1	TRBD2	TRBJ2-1	CASSQLRTSGPQNYNEQFF	TGTGCCAGCAGCCAACTCAGGACTAGCGGGCCGCAAAACTACAATGAGCAGTTCTTC
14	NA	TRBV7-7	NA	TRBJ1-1	CASSYLRVDTEAFF	TGTGCTAGCAGCTACCTTCGGGTTGACACTGAAGCTTTCTTT
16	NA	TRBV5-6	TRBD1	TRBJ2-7	CASSLMPGQDSYEQYF	TGTGCCAGCAGCCTAATGCCGGGACAGGACTCCTACGAGCAGTACTTC
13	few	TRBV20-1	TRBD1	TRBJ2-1	CSGSRGQGNEQFF	TGCAGTGGGTCCAGAGGACAGGGCAATGAGCAGTTCTTC
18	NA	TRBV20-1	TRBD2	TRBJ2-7	CSAIRRLLAGGLAYEQYF	TGCAGTGCTATCCGGAGACTACTAGCGGGAGGGCTTGCCTACGAGCAGTACTTC
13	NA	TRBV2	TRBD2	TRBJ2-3	CVSTTGLADTQYF	TGTGTCAGCACCACGGGACTAGCGGATACGCAGTATTTT
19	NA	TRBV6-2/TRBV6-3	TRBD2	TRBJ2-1	CASSYGLAGGPPTYNEQFF	TGTGCCAGCAGTTACGGGCTAGCGGGAGGGCCCCCAACCTACAATGAGCAGTTCTTC